The 5 T cell receptor beta chains reported below all come from one sample, sequenced in a study of OX40 agonist ivuxolimab in advanced cancers. Sequencing was performed with immunoSEQ multiplex PCR; in TCRdb, only in-frame clones are kept and a portion is missing. Among some 19,000 clones listed, nearly 80% were seen once. The source was CD4+ or CD8+ T cells sorted from blood, collected in a trial of the OX40 agonist ivuxolimab. These receptors originate from an adult with an advanced solid tumor such as melanoma, head and neck, liver or kidney cancer.

In nucleotides, the CDR3 is TGTGCCAGCAGTTACTCGGGGGGGGATCAGCCCCAGCATTTT. It yields the protein CASSYSGGDQPQHF. The chain recombines TRBV6-6 with TRBJ1-5, with a possible D match to TRBD1 (5 bases). Trimming left V 0 bases short and J 5 bases short, with 8 bases between. Germline V gene data show CDR1 as MNHNY and CDR2 as SVGAGI (reference sequence). This CDR3 region has 14 residues.

V is TRBV28 and J is TRBJ2-1, with D hard to call. This CDR3 is built from 13 residues. Germline assignment: CDR1 MDHEN and CDR2 SYDVKM. The V gene lost 5 bases and the J gene lost 15 bases, with 20 bases spanning the gap. The CDR3 here is CASSLNLGNHRFF. The DNA of the CDR3 is TGTGCCAGCAGTCTTAATTTGGGAAACCATCGGTTCTTC.

This chain joins TRBV7-9 and TRBJ2-1; D is ambiguous. V dropped 6 bases and J dropped 5 bases, with 11 bases sitting between them. Germline V gene sequence: CDR1 SEHNR, CDR2 FQNEAQ (reference sequence). The CDR3 loop spans 13 amino acids. The CDR3: CASRKTGNNEQFF. CDR3 DNA: TGTGCCAGCAGGAAAACCGGCAACAATGAGCAGTTCTTC.

The gene calls are TRBV30 and TRBJ1-6; tentative D call: TRBD1 (6 bases). The length of the CDR3 is 14 residues. Per germline, CDR1 GTSNPN and CDR2 SVGIG (reference sequence). V was pared by 0 bases and J by 7 bases, with 10 bases between. The CDR3 loop is CAWSVGTPNSPLHF. The CDR3 coding sequence is TGTGCCTGGAGTGTAGGGACACCAAATTCACCCCTCCACTTT.

Only one count was recorded for this clone. This chain connects TRBV30 to TRBJ1-4; unclear D gene. The V end was cut by 5 bases, the J end by 2 bases, with 6 bases between. Looked up from germline, CDR1 is GTSNPN and CDR2 is SVGIG (reference sequence). The CDR3 loop spans 12 amino acids. CDR3 nucleotide sequence: TGTGCCTGGGGGAGCACTAATGAAAAACTGTTTTTT. Translating gives CAWGSTNEKLFF.